These T cell receptor beta chains were read from a single sample in a study of T cells in Graves' hyperthyroidism and ophthalmopathy. Each CDR3 protein gets one entry after TCRdb re-called the multiplex PCR reads with MiXCR. This table holds 200,000 to 300,000 distinct CDR3 sequences, about 24% found once. Input material: blood. Source of these receptors: a woman aged 40 to 49 with Graves' ophthalmopathy. CDR3s include the opening cysteine and the closing phenylalanine or tryptophan. A D gene is named only where the DNA matches it firmly. A clone size is listed for some rows: how often the clone was seen (once, few, many), or a class if it is expanded.

D: .
size: many
V: TRBV4-1
J: TRBJ2-7
DNA: TGCGCCAGCAGCCAAGGAAGGGGGGAATCCGAGCAGTACTTC
CDR3: CASSQGRGESEQYF

D: .
size: many
V: TRBV3-1
J: TRBJ2-4
DNA: TGTGCCAGCAGCCACCAGGGGGCCAAAAACATTCAGTACTTC
CDR3: CASSHQGAKNIQYF

D: .
size: many
V: TRBV6-5
J: TRBJ2-5
DNA: TGTGCCAGCAGTTGGGCAGGGGTGGGAGAGACCCAGTACTTC
CDR3: CASSWAGVGETQYF

D: .
size: .
V: TRBV6-1
J: TRBJ2-7
DNA: TGTGCCAACCTACACTCGGTATCGGGCGAGCAGTACTTC
CDR3: CANLHSVSGEQYF

D: .
size: many
V: TRBV30
J: TRBJ2-7
DNA: TGTGCCTGGAGTGTCCGGGACTACGAGCAGTACTTC
CDR3: CAWSVRDYEQYF

D: TRBD2
size: many
V: TRBV4-2
J: TRBJ2-7
DNA: TGTGCCAGCAGCCAGTCTTCTAGCGGCGCCTACGAGCAGTACTTC
CDR3: CASSQSSSGAYEQYF

D: .
size: .
V: TRBV20-1
J: TRBJ1-1
DNA: TGCAGTGCCACTCGGGCCAACACTGAAGCTTTCTTT
CDR3: CSATRANTEAFF

D: .
size: .
V: TRBV12-5
J: TRBJ1-1
DNA: TGTGCTAGTGGGCACTGGAACACTGAAGCTTTCTTT
CDR3: CASGHWNTEAFF

D: .
size: many
V: TRBV9
J: TRBJ1-2
DNA: TGTGCCAGCAGCTCTAGTCTCCCCGTCGGGAACTATGGCTACACCTTC
CDR3: CASSSSLPVGNYGYTF

D: TRBD2
size: many
V: TRBV20-1
J: TRBJ2-7
DNA: TGCAGTGCTGGACTCGAGGGCACTAGCGGGAGTTACGAGCAGTACTTC
CDR3: CSAGLEGTSGSYEQYF

D: TRBD1
size: .
V: TRBV20-1
J: TRBJ1-2
DNA: TGCAGTGCTACTAACTTCGGACAGGGGGCTCATGGCTACACCTTC
CDR3: CSATNFGQGAHGYTF

D: .
size: many
V: TRBV3-1
J: TRBJ2-5
DNA: TGTGCCAGCAGCCAAAGGCAGGGGCAAGAGACCCAGTACTTC
CDR3: CASSQRQGQETQYF

D: .
size: many
V: TRBV27
J: TRBJ1-1
DNA: TGTGCCAGCAGTTTATCTGGGGTTCACACTGAAGCTTTCTTT
CDR3: CASSLSGVHTEAFF

D: .
size: .
V: TRBV7-3
J: TRBJ2-5
DNA: TGTGCCAGCAGCTTAGGGCCACGATCGTACCAAGAGACCCAGTACTTC
CDR3: CASSLGPRSYQETQYF

D: .
size: many
V: TRBV30
J: TRBJ2-7
DNA: TGTGCCTGGATAGGGGACGGAAGCTACGAGCAGTACTTC
CDR3: CAWIGDGSYEQYF

D: .
size: .
V: TRBV6-5
J: TRBJ2-3
DNA: TGTGCCAGCAGTACCTCGACAGGCACAGATACGCAGTATTTT
CDR3: CASSTSTGTDTQYF

D: TRBD1
size: many
V: TRBV28
J: TRBJ2-5
DNA: TGTGCCAGCAGTTCCCCGGACAGGGGAGGTCGAGAGACCCAGTACTTC
CDR3: CASSSPDRGGRETQYF

D: .
size: few
V: TRBV2
J: TRBJ2-5
DNA: TGTGCCAGCAGTGTTTGGGGGGCGCAGGAGACCCAGTACTTC
CDR3: CASSVWGAQETQYF

D: .
size: many
V: TRBV6-5
J: TRBJ2-7
DNA: TGTGCCAGCAGTTACGACCTAGGATACGAGCAGCACTTC
CDR3: CASSYDLGYEQHF

D: .
size: many
V: TRBV29-1
J: TRBJ1-1
DNA: TGCAGCGTTACCCACGAGGCTTTCTTT
CDR3: CSVTHEAFF

D: .
size: many
V: TRBV19
J: TRBJ1-2
DNA: TGTGCCAGTAGTATTCGGGGAGAACCTAACTATGGCTACACCTTC
CDR3: CASSIRGEPNYGYTF

D: TRBD1
size: many
V: TRBV29-1
J: TRBJ2-5
DNA: TGCAGCACAAGACAGGGGTGGGAGACCCAGTACTTC
CDR3: CSTRQGWETQYF

D: TRBD1
size: .
V: TRBV28
J: TRBJ2-4
DNA: TGTGCCAGCAGTCCTCCAACAGGGGGATCCAAAAACATTCAGTACTTC
CDR3: CASSPPTGGSKNIQYF

D: .
size: many
V: TRBV27
J: TRBJ2-7
DNA: TGTGCCAGCAGTTCCTCGGGGACGGTCCCCTACGAGCAGTACTTC
CDR3: CASSSSGTVPYEQYF

D: TRBD1
size: many
V: TRBV20-1
J: TRBJ2-7
DNA: TGCAGTGCTAGAAAGGACAGGGTTCGAGACGAGCAGTACTTC
CDR3: CSARKDRVRDEQYF

D: .
size: many
V: TRBV10-3
J: TRBJ1-2
DNA: TGTGCCATCAGTCTGAGGGGAGGGAACTATGGCTACACCTTC
CDR3: CAISLRGGNYGYTF

D: .
size: .
V: TRBV6-5
J: TRBJ1-3
DNA: TGTGCCAGCAGCTTAGACGGTACATACTCTGGAAACACCATATATTTT
CDR3: CASSLDGTYSGNTIYF

D: .
size: many
V: TRBV15
J: TRBJ1-3
DNA: TGTGCCACCAGCAGAGATCACGGGGGAAACACCATATATTTT
CDR3: CATSRDHGGNTIYF

D: .
size: many
V: TRBV28
J: TRBJ1-3
DNA: TGTGCCAGCAGTTTTGGGGGCAGCCCTGGAAACACCATATATTTT
CDR3: CASSFGGSPGNTIYF

D: TRBD2
size: many
V: TRBV2
J: TRBJ2-5
DNA: TGTGCCAGCCTCCGCGGGAGTCGGGAGACCCAGTACTTC
CDR3: CASLRGSRETQYF

D: .
size: many
V: TRBV6-1
J: TRBJ1-5
DNA: TGTGCCAGCAGATCCGGGAGACATCAGCCCCAGCATTTT
CDR3: CASRSGRHQPQHF

D: TRBD2
size: .
V: TRBV20-1
J: TRBJ2-7
DNA: TGCAGTGTTAGCGGGAGGTTTTACGAGCAGTACTTC
CDR3: CSVSGRFYEQYF